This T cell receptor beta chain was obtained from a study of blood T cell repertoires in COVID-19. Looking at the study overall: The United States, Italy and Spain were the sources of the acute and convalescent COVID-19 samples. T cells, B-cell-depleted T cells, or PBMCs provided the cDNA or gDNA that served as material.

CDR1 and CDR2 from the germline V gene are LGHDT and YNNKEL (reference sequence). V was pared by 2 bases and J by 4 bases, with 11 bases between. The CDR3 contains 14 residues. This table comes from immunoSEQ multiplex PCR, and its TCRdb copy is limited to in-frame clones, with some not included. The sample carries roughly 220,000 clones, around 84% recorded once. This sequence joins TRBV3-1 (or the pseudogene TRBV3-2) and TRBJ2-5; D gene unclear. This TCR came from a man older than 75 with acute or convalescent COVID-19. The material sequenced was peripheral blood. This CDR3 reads CASSQLGIPETQYF. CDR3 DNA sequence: TGTGCCAGCAGCCAACTAGGCATCCCAGAGACCCAGTACTTC.